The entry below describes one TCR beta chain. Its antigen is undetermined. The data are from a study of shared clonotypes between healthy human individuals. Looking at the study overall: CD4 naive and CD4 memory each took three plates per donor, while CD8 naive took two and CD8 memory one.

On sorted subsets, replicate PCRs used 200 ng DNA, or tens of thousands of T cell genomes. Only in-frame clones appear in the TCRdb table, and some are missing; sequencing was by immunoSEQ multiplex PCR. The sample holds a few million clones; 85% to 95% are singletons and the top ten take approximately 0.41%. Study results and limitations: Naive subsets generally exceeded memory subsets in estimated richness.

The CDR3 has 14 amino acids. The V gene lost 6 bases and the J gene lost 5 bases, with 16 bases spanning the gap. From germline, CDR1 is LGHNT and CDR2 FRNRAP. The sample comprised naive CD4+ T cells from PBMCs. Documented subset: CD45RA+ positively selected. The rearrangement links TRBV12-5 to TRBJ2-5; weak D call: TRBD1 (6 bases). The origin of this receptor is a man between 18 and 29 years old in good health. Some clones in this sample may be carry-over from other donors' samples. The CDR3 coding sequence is TGTGCTAGTGGCCTGGACAGTTTAGGGGAGACCCAGTACTTC. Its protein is CASGLDSLGETQYF.